This is a list of T cell receptor beta chains from one sample in a study of CXCR3-negative and CXCR3-positive naive CD8 T cells. TCRdb reprocessed the 5' RACE reads, with one entry per CDR3 protein and no DNA. This sample's table has approximately 3,600 distinct CDR3 sequences. What was sequenced was naive CXCR3- CD8+ T cells from blood. Receptors were obtained from a human donor in good health. Some clones in this sample may be carry-over from other donors' samples. Both conserved end residues are part of each CDR3. Part of the rows lack a size; the others show once, few, many or a class for expanded clones.

size	V	J	CDR3
large	TRBV9	TRBJ1-2	CASSVLGNYGYTF
medium-sized	TRBV28	TRBJ2-3	CASSDPGPSTDTQYF
medium-sized	TRBV18	TRBJ2-3	CASSEGLAGEDTQYF
medium-sized	TRBV7-6	TRBJ1-1	CASSAGGWEAFF
medium-sized	TRBV21-1	TRBJ2-7	CASGRGLGGVLSRSF
-	TRBV20-1	TRBJ1-4	CSARDIPTNEKLFF
medium-sized	TRBV10-3	TRBJ2-3	CAIRPSGNTDTQYF
-	TRBV12-3/TRBV12-4	TRBJ2-1	CASSSRSYNEQFF
medium-sized	TRBV29-1	TRBJ2-5	CSVDGLAEETQYF
-	TRBV29-1	TRBJ2-1	CSVVQAYNEQFF
-	TRBV19	TRBJ2-4	CASSSGTWNYF
medium-sized	TRBV20-1	TRBJ2-1	CSARGGVSGSSNEQFF
medium-sized	TRBV27	TRBJ1-1	CASSFGIPNTEAFF
medium-sized	TRBV12-3/TRBV12-4	TRBJ2-2	CASGQINTGELFF
medium-sized	TRBV19	TRBJ2-2	CASSLAGGIPGELFF
medium-sized	TRBV7-9	TRBJ1-3	CASQGQGRRGNTIYF
medium-sized	TRBV6-5	TRBJ2-3	CASSYGQSTDTQYF